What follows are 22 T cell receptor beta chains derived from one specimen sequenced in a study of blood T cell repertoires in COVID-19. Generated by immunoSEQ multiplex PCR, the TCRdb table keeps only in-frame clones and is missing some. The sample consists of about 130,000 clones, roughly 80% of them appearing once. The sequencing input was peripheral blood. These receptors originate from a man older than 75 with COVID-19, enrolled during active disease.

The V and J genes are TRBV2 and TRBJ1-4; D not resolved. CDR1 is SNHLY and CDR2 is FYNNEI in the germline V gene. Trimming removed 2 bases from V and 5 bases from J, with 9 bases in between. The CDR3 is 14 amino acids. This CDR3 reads CASSELASNEKLFF. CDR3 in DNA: TGTGCCAGCAGTGAACTGGCCTCCAATGAAAAACTGTTTTTT.

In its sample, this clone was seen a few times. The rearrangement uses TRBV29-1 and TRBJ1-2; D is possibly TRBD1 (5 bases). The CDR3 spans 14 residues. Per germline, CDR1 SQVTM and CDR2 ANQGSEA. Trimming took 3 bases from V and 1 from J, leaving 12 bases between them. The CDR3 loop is CSVDGRAVNYGYTF. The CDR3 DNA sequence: TGCAGCGTTGACGGCAGGGCAGTTAACTATGGCTACACCTTC.

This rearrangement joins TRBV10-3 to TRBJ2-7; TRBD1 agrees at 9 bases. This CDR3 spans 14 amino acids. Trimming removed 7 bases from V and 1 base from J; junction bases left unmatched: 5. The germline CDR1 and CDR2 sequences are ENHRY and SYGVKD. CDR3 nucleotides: TGTGCCATCAACGCCGGACAGGGGTCCTACGAGCAGTACTTC. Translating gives CAINAGQGSYEQYF.

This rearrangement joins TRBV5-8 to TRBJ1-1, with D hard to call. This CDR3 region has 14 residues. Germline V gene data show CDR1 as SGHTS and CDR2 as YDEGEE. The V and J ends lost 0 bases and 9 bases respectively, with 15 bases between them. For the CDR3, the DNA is TGTGCCAGCAGCTTGGATTGGGAGTTGTTAAAAGCTTTCTTT. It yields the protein CASSLDWELLKAFF. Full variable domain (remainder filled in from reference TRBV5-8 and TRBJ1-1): EAGVTQSPTHLIKTRGQQATLRCSPISGHTSVYWYQQALGLGLQFLLWYDEGEERNRGNFPPRFSGRQFPNYSSELNVNALELEDSALYLCASSLDWELLKAFFGQGTRLTVV.

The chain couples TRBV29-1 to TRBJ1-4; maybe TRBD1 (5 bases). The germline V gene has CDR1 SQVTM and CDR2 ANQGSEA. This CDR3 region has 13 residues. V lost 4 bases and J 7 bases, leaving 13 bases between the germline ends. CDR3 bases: TGCAGCGTTGTCGGGGGGGTAGGTGAAAAACTGTTTTTT. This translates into CSVVGGVGEKLFF.

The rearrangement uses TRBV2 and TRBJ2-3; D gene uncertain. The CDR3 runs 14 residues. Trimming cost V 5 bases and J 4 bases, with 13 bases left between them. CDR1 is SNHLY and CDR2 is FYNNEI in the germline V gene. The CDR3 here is CASSPNLLADTQYF. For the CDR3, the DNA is TGTGCCAGCAGTCCTAACCTCCTGGCAGATACGCAGTATTTT.

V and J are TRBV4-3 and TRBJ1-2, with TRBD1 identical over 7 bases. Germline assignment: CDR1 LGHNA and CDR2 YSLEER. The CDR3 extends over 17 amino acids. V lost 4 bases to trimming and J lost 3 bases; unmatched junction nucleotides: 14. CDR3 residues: CASSPTFDNRGYYGYTF. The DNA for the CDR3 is TGCGCCAGCAGCCCGACCTTTGATAACAGGGGATACTATGGCTACACCTTC.

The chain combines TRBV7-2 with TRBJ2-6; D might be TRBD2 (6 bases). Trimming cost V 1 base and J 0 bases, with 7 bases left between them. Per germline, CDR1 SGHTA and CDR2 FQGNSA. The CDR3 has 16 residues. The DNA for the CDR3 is TGTGCCAGCAGCTTAGACGGGAGCTCTGGGGCCAACGTCCTGACTTTC. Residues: CASSLDGSSGANVLTF.

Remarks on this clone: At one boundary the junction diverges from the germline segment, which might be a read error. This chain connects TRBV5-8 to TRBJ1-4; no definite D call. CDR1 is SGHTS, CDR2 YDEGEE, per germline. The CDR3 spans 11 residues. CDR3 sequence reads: CASSLDDFPSF. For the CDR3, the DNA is TGTGCCAGCAGCTTAGACGACTTTCCCTCATTT.

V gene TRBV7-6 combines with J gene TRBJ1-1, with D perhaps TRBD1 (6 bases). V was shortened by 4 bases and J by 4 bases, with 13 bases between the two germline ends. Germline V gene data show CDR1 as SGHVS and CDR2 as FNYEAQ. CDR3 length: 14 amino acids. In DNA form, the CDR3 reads TGTGCCAGCAGCTCTCGAGGGGGGGGCACTGAAGCTTTCTTT. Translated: CASSSRGGGTEAFF.

The CDR3, as DNA: TGTGCCAGCAGGGTCCCTAGCGGGAGCAACATTCAGTACTTC. Its protein is CASRVPSGSNIQYF. This chain uses TRBV28 with TRBJ2-4, with 10 bases lining up with TRBD2. Germline trimming cut 6 bases from V and 7 bases from J; bases unmatched to any gene: 6. CDR1 MDHEN and CDR2 SYDVKM come from the germline V gene. This CDR3 is 14 amino acids long.

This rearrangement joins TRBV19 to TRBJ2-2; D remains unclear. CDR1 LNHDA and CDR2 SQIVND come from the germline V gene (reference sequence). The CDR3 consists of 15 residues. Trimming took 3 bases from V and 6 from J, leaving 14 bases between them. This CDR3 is CASSIQLNRAGELFF. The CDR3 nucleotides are TGTGCCAGTAGTATCCAATTGAACCGGGCCGGGGAGCTGTTTTTT.

The CDR3, as DNA: TGTGCCAGCAGCCTCCACAGGGGGTTGAGCGGAGAGACCCAGTACTTC. Translated, it gives CASSLHRGLSGETQYF. The chain recombines TRBV5-6 with TRBJ2-5; 8 bases match TRBD1. V shed 4 bases, J shed 4 bases, and the junction held 12 bases outside the gene matches. CDR1 SGHDT and CDR2 YYEEEE come from the germline V gene. The CDR3 spans 16 residues.

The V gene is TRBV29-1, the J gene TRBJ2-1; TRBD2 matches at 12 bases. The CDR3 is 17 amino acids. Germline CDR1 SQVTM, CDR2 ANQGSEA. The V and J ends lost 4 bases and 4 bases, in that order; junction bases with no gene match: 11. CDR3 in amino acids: CSVGLAGGRILYNEQFF. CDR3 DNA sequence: TGCAGCGTTGGTCTAGCGGGAGGGAGGATCCTGTACAATGAGCAGTTCTTC.

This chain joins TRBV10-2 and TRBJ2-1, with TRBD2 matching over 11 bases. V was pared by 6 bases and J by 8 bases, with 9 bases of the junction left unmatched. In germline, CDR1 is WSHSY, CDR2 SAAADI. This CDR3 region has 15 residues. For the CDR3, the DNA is TGCGCCAGCAGGCCGGGACTAGCGGTTTTGTATGAGCAGTTCTTC. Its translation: CASRPGLAVLYEQFF.

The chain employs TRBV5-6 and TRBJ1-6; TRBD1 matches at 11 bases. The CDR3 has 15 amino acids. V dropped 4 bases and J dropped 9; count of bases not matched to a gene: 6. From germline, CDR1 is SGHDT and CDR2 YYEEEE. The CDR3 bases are TGTGCCAGCAGCGAAATGGACAGGGGGCTTTCACCCCTCCACTTT. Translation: CASSEMDRGLSPLHF.

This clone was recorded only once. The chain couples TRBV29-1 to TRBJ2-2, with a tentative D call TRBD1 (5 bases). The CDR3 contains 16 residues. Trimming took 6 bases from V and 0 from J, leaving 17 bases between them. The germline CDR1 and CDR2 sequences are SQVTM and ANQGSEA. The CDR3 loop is CSVQLGRPSNTGELFF. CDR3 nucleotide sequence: TGCAGCGTGCAACTGGGGCGCCCCTCGAACACCGGGGAGCTGTTTTTT.

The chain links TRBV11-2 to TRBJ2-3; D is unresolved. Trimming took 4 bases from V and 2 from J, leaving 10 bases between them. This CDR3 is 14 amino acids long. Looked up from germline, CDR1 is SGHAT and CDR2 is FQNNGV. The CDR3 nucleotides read TGTGCCAGCAGCTCTTTGGGCCTCACAGATACGCAGTATTTT. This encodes CASSSLGLTDTQYF.

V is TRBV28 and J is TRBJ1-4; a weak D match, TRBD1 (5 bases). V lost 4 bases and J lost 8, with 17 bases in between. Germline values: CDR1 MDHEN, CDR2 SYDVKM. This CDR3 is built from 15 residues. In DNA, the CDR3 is TGTGCCAGCAGTTCTCATGGGCAGGAGGGGGAAAAACTGTTTTTT. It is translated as CASSSHGQEGEKLFF.

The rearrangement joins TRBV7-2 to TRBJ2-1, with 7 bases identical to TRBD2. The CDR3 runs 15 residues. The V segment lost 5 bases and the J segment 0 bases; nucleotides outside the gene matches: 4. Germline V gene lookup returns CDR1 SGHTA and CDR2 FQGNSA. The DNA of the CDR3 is TGTGCCAGCAGCCCAGAGCGGGGCTCCTACAATGAGCAGTTCTTC. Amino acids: CASSPERGSYNEQFF.

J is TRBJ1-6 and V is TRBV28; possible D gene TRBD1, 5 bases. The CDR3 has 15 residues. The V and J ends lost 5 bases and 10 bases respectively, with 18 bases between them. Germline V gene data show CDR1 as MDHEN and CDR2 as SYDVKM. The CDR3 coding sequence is TGTGCCAGCAGTCCTGGGGCCTTCGCAGGATCACCCCTCCACTTT. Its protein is CASSPGAFAGSPLHF.

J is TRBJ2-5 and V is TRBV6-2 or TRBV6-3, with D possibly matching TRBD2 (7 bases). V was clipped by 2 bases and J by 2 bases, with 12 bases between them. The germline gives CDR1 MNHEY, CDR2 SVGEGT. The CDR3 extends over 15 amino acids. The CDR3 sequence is CASSYGGRGQETQYF. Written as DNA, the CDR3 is TGTGCCAGCAGTTACGGGGGGAGGGGGCAAGAGACCCAGTACTTC.